This is a list of T cell receptor beta chains from one sample in a study of early T cells in non-severe SARS-CoV-2 infection. TCRdb redid the calling of the 5' RACE reads with MiXCR, one entry per CDR3 protein. The sample holds around 67,000 distinct CDR3 sequences, 10% to 15% seen once. The sequencing input was whole blood. The receptor set was obtained from an adult who was a healthcare worker with PCR-confirmed SARS-CoV-2 infection or an uninfected control (not recorded which). The CDR3 runs from the conserved cysteine through the conserved F or W. D genes are given only for firm matches. Some rows have no size entry. The others give once, few or many, or a class for an expanded clone.

>.|TRBJ2-3|TRBV20-1|TRBD2
TGCAGTGCTGGAATAACTAGCGGGGGGCTCCGAGATACGCAGTATTTT
CSAGITSGGLRDTQYF
>.|TRBJ2-3|TRBV20-1|TRBD2
TGCAGTGCTAGTCCAGCGGGAGGGATAGATACGCAGTATTTT
CSASPAGGIDTQYF
>many|TRBJ2-3|TRBV7-9|TRBD1
TGTGCCAGCAGCGGACGACAGGGGTCTGTAGCGACAGATACGCAGTATTTT
CASSGRQGSVATDTQYF
>.|TRBJ2-2|TRBV4-1|TRBD1
TGCGCCAGCAGCCAAGGGGGACAGGGGGCGGCTGAGCTGTTTTTT
CASSQGGQGAAELFF
>few|TRBJ2-3|TRBV24-1|TRBD2
TGTGCCACCAGTGATCCGGGACTAGCGGGAGACACGCAGTATTTT
CATSDPGLAGDTQYF
>.|TRBJ1-3|TRBV5-5|.
TGTGCCAGCAGCTTCACTGGGGCTGGAAACACCATATATTTT
CASSFTGAGNTIYF
>.|TRBJ2-3|TRBV6-5|.
TGTGCCAGCATTAGTCCCACAGATACGCAGTATTTT
CASISPTDTQYF
>many|TRBJ2-7|TRBV5-1|TRBD1
TGCGCCAGCAGCCAGACAGGGGGGTTCTACGAGCAGTACTTC
CASSQTGGFYEQYF
>few|TRBJ2-3|TRBV5-1|TRBD2
TGCGCCAGCAGCTCCGGACTAGCGGGGGCCCCGGGTCTGACAGATACGCAGTATTTT
CASSSGLAGAPGLTDTQYF
>few|TRBJ2-1|TRBV2|.
TGTGCCAGCAGTCCTTTCCTGACAGGTTACAATGAGCAGTTCTTC
CASSPFLTGYNEQFF
>few|TRBJ1-1|TRBV18|.
TGTGCCAGCTCACCGTCCGGGGGGCGAACTGAAGCTTTCTTT
CASSPSGGRTEAFF
>.|TRBJ2-1|TRBV29-1|.
TGCAGCGTTGCCCAGCCCAATGAGCAGTTCTTC
CSVAQPNEQFF
>.|TRBJ1-1|TRBV5-6|.
TGTGCCAGCAGCTCGTTAGGGGGTATGAACACTGAAGCTTTCTTT
CASSSLGGMNTEAFF
>once|TRBJ2-3|TRBV29-1|.
TGCAGCGCCCACCGAGCAAATACGCAGTATTTT
CSAHRANTQYF
>.|TRBJ1-5|TRBV6-2/TRBV6-3|.
TGTGCCAGCAGTTCTAGGGAGAGCAATCAGCCCCAGCATTTT
CASSSRESNQPQHF
>many|TRBJ1-2|TRBV11-3|TRBD1
TGTGCCAGCAGCCCCGGGACAGGAGTCGGAAGCTATGGCTACACCTTC
CASSPGTGVGSYGYTF
>many|TRBJ1-1|TRBV6-6|.
TGTGCCAGCAGTTACTCAGAAAACACTGAAGCTTTCTTT
CASSYSENTEAFF
>few|TRBJ2-5|TRBV2|TRBD1
TGTGCCAGCAGTGAAGCGGGACAGGGGGATGAGACCCAGTACTTC
CASSEAGQGDETQYF
>many|TRBJ2-3|TRBV6-5|TRBD2
TGTGCCAGCAGTCCCAGAGTGAGACTAGCGGCTAGCACAGATACGCAGTATTTT
CASSPRVRLAASTDTQYF
>.|TRBJ1-1|TRBV4-3|.
TGCGCCAGCAGCCAAGATCATGGGTGGACTGAAGCTTTCTTT
CASSQDHGWTEAFF
>few|TRBJ2-1|TRBV29-1|TRBD2
TGCAGCGTTGTAGCGGGGCATTACAATGAGCAGTTCTTC
CSVVAGHYNEQFF
>many|TRBJ2-7|TRBV2|TRBD2
TGTGCCAGCAGGGCCCCGGGACTAGCGGGCCGAAGCTCCTACGAGCAGTACTTC
CASRAPGLAGRSSYEQYF
>.|TRBJ1-2|TRBV4-2|.
TGTGCCAGCAGCCAAGATCAGCTACGGAACGATGGCTACACCTTC
CASSQDQLRNDGYTF
>.|TRBJ2-5|TRBV5-1|TRBD2
TGCGCCAGCAGCTTCGGACTAGCGGAAGAGACCCAGTACTTC
CASSFGLAEETQYF
>many|TRBJ2-7|TRBV12-3/TRBV12-4|.
TGTGCCAGCAGTTCCCGGAGCGGTTCGGGGTACGCGCGGCAGTACTTC
CASSSRSGSGYARQYF
>many|TRBJ2-5|TRBV6-5|.
TGTGCCAGCAGTTCCTTAATCAGGGAGACCCAGTACTTC
CASSSLIRETQYF
>.|TRBJ2-3|TRBV7-3|.
TGTGCCAGCAGCCCCCGGGCTAGCGCAGATACGCAGTATTTT
CASSPRASADTQYF
>few|TRBJ2-1|TRBV7-2|TRBD1
TGTGCCAGCAGCCGGGACAGCCTAAATGAGCAGTTCTTC
CASSRDSLNEQFF
>.|TRBJ2-3|TRBV6-2/TRBV6-3|TRBD2
TGTGCCAGCAGTTACTCGACGGGAGGGCCAGATACGCAGTATTTT
CASSYSTGGPDTQYF
>.|TRBJ2-7|TRBV5-1|TRBD2
TGCGCCAGCAGCTTGGAAGGCGGGAGGGCCGCCGAGCAGTACTTC
CASSLEGGRAAEQYF
>many|TRBJ1-5|TRBV5-5|.
TGTGCCAGCAGCTTGGAGGGCCCAGGGCCCCGCCGGCCCCAGCATTTT
CASSLEGPGPRRPQHF
>few|TRBJ2-4|TRBV20-1|TRBD2
TGCAGTGCTAGAGATGTCGGGGGGGCGGACATTCAGTACTTC
CSARDVGGADIQYF
>many|TRBJ1-1|TRBV5-1|.
TGCGCCAGCAGCTTGGTCAGTTTGAACACTGAAGCTTTCTTT
CASSLVSLNTEAFF
>.|TRBJ2-7|TRBV10-2|.
TGCGCCAGCACCCCGGACGGGAGCTCCTACGAGCAGTACTTC
CASTPDGSSYEQYF
>.|TRBJ2-5|TRBV3-1|.
TGTGCCAGCAGCCAAGATTCAGGGCAGAGTGAGACCCAGTACTTC
CASSQDSGQSETQYF
>many|TRBJ1-1|TRBV29-1|TRBD1
TGCAGCGTTGAAGGAATAAGGTCAGGGGGCCCTGTCGCTGAAGCTTTCTTT
CSVEGIRSGGPVAEAFF
>.|TRBJ2-1|TRBV20-1|.
TGCAGTGCTAGTCGGTCTGATGAGCAGTTCTTC
CSASRSDEQFF
>.|TRBJ2-7|TRBV6-6|TRBD2
TGTGCCAGCAACCCACTAGCGGGGCCTACCTACGAGCAGTACTTC
CASNPLAGPTYEQYF
>few|TRBJ2-5|TRBV29-1|.
TGCAGCGCAGTAAGTGGGTCCCTACAAGAGACCCAGTACTTC
CSAVSGSLQETQYF
>few|TRBJ2-5|TRBV3-1|.
TGTGCCAGCAGCCAAGGAAAGGAGACCCAGTACTTC
CASSQGKETQYF
>few|TRBJ2-3|TRBV29-1|TRBD2
TGCAGCGACCGACTAGCCGCTAGCACAGATACGCAGTATTTT
CSDRLAASTDTQYF
>many|TRBJ1-1|TRBV12-3/TRBV12-4|TRBD1
TGTGCCAGCAGTTCCTCGGCCGGGACAGGGATTTGGAACACTGAAGCTTTCTTT
CASSSSAGTGIWNTEAFF
>few|TRBJ1-1|TRBV10-3|.
TGTGCCATCAGTGGCGGCAGGGGCTATGCAGGTGAAGCTTTCTTT
CAISGGRGYAGEAFF
>.|TRBJ2-7|TRBV3-1|.
TGTGCCAGCAGCCAGCTAGGCGGGTCCGACTACGAGCAGTACTTC
CASSQLGGSDYEQYF
>many|TRBJ1-2|TRBV25-1|.
TGTGCCAGTGTGTCTGTCTATGGCTACACCTTC
CASVSVYGYTF
>few|TRBJ2-5|TRBV7-9|.
TGTGCCAGCTGGCAGTTCCAAGAGACCCAGTACTTC
CASWQFQETQYF
>many|TRBJ1-2|TRBV10-3|TRBD1
TGTGCCATCAGTGCTACAGGGGTAGATGGCTACACCTTC
CAISATGVDGYTF
>.|TRBJ2-3|TRBV29-1|.
TGCAGCGTTGAATCGGGATCAGATACGCAGTATTTT
CSVESGSDTQYF
>.|TRBJ2-1|TRBV7-2|.
TGTGCCAGCAGCCCGGTACGCCGGGCGGCCAATGAGCAGTTCTTC
CASSPVRRAANEQFF
>many|TRBJ2-3|TRBV4-2|.
TGTGCCAGCAGCCAAGAAGGGGCAACTAGCACAGATACGCAGTATTTT
CASSQEGATSTDTQYF
>once|TRBJ2-7|TRBV29-1|TRBD1
TGCAGCGTGGGGACAGGAATTCCCTACGAGCAGTACTTC
CSVGTGIPYEQYF
>few|TRBJ2-5|TRBV20-1|.
TGCAGTGCTAGCCCAGGGGTTAGCCAAGAGACCCAGTACTTC
CSASPGVSQETQYF
>many|TRBJ1-1|TRBV4-2|.
TGTGCCAGCAGCCCCAGGCGGAGGGAGGAGGACACTGAAGCTTTCTTT
CASSPRRREEDTEAFF
>.|TRBJ2-7|TRBV2|.
TGTGCCAGCAGTACACAGGGACAAGACTACGAGCAGTACTTC
CASSTQGQDYEQYF
>.|TRBJ2-7|TRBV4-1|TRBD2
TGCGCCAGCAGCCAAGAGCAACTCGGACTAGCGGGGCTATACGAGCAGTACTTC
CASSQEQLGLAGLYEQYF